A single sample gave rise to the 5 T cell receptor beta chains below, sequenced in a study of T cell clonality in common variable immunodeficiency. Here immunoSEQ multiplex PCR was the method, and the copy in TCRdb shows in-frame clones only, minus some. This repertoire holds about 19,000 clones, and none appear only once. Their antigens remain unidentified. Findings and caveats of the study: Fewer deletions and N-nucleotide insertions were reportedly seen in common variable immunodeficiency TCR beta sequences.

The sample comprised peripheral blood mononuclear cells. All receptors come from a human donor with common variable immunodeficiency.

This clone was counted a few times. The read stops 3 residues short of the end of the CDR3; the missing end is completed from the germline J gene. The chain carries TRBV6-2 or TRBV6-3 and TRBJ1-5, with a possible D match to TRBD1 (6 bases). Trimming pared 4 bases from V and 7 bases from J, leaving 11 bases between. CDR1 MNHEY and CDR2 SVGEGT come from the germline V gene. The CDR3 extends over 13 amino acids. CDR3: CASSSGAGQPQHF. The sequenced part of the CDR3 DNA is TGTGCCAGCAGTTCAGGGGCCGGGCAGCCC.

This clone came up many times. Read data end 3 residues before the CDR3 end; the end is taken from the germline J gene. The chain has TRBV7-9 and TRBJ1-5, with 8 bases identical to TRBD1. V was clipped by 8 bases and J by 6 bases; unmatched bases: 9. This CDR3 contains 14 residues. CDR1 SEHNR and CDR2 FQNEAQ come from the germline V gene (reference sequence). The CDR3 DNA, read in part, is TGTGCCAGCTCCTTGGACAGGGAGGGTCAGCCC. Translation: CASSLDREGQP. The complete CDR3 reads CASSLDREGQPQHF.

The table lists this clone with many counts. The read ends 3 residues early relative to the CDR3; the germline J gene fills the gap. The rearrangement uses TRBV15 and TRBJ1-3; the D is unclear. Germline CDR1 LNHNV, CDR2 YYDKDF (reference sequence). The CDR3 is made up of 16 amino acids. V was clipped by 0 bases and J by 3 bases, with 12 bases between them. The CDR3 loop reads CATSRDLFPGGNTIYF. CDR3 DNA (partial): TGTGCCACCAGCAGAGATCTCTTTCCAGGTGGAAACACC.

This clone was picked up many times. Partial CDR3 DNA: TGTGCCAGCAGCGCTTGGGACAGGGGGGACCCTGAA. It codes for CASSAWDRGDPE. The full CDR3 sequence reads CASSAWDRGDPEAFF. The chain combines TRBV7-2 with TRBJ1-1; 11 nucleotides agree with TRBD1. With the read ending 3 residues before the CDR3 end, the germline J gene is used to fill in that end. V shed 5 bases, J shed 6 bases, and the junction held 8 bases outside the gene matches. The CDR3 is made up of 15 amino acids. CDR1 and CDR2 (germline): SGHTA, FQGNSA.

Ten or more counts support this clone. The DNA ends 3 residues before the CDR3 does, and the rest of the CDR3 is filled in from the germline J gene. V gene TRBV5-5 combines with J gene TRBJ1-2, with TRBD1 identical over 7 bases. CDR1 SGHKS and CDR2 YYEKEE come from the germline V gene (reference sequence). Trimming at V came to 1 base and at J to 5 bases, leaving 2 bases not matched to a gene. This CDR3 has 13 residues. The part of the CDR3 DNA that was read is TGTGCCAGCAGCTTGACAGGGGAATATGGC. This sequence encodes CASSLTGEYG. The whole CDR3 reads CASSLTGEYGYTF.